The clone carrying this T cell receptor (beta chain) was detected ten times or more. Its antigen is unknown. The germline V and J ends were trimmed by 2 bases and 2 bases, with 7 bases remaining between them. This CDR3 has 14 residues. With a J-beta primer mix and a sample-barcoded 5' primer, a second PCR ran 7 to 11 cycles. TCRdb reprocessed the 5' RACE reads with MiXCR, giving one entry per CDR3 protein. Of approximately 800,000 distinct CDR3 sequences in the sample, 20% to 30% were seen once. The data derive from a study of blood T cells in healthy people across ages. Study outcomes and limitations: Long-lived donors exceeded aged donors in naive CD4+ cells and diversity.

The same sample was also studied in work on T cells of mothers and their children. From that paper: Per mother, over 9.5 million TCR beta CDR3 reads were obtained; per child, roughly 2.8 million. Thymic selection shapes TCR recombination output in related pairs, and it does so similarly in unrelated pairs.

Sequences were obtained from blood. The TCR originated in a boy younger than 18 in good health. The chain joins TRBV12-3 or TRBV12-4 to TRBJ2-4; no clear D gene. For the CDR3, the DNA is TGTGCCAGCAGTTTAAAGAATTCCAAAAACATTCAGTACTTC. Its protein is CASSLKNSKNIQYF.